Listed below are T cell receptor beta chains from one sample, sequenced in a study of Ad26.COV2.S vaccination and SARS-CoV-2 variants. Method: immunoSEQ multiplex PCR; TCRdb's copy keeps in-frame clones and lacks some. The table records under 550,000 clones, roughly 90% of them present only once. Sequences were derived from peripheral blood, sampled in a trial of Ad26.COV2.S vaccine versus placebo. Every receptor here comes from a person aged 18-65 years who received the Ad26.COV2.S COVID-19 vaccine or a placebo. The CDR3 runs from the conserved cysteine through the conserved F or W. A D gene is named only where the DNA matches it firmly. Not every row has a clone size; where given, it reads once, few, many or a size class.

TRBV28	.	.	TRBJ2-1	12	TGTGCCAGCACCCCAGGGTACAATGAGCAGTTCTTC	CASTPGYNEQFF
TRBV5-4	.	.	TRBJ2-1	15	TGTGCCAGCAGCTTGGCTAGCATCTCCTACAATGAGCAGTTCTTC	CASSLASISYNEQFF
TRBV6-6	.	.	TRBJ1-1	13	TGTGCCAGCAGTTACTCATCGAACACTGAAGCTTTCTTT	CASSYSSNTEAFF
TRBV5-1	.	.	TRBJ2-7	13	TGCGCCAGCAGCTTGGGGGACGGGTACGAGCAGTACTTC	CASSLGDGYEQYF
TRBV7-9	.	.	TRBJ1-6	16	TGTGCCAGCAGCTTAGAAATGGTAGGGGACAATTCACCCCTCCACTTT	CASSLEMVGDNSPLHF
TRBV20-1	.	TRBD2	TRBJ2-2	16	TGCAGTGCTAGTCGTCTAGCGGGACCGAACACCGGGGAGCTGTTTTTT	CSASRLAGPNTGELFF
TRBV19	few	.	TRBJ2-1	16	TGTGCCAGTAGTCCCCAGGGGACTTCACTCTACAATGAGCAGTTCTTC	CASSPQGTSLYNEQFF
TRBV6-6	few	.	TRBJ1-2	18	TGTGCCAGCAGTCCCTTACCGGGGGGCCAGGGGACTAACTATGGCTACACCTTC	CASSPLPGGQGTNYGYTF
TRBV9	few	TRBD1	TRBJ2-7	14	TGTGCCAGCAGCGCAGGGACAGGGGTCCACGAGCAGTACTTC	CASSAGTGVHEQYF
TRBV11-2	few	.	TRBJ1-4	12	TGTGCCAGCCAGGCAACTAATGAAAAACTGTTTTTT	CASQATNEKLFF
TRBV6-5	.	.	TRBJ2-2	13	TGTGCCAGCAGTTACTCGCGAGCCGGGGAGCTGTTTTTT	CASSYSRAGELFF
TRBV6-2/TRBV6-3	.	TRBD1	TRBJ2-7	16	TGCGCCAGCAGCCCAATGGGACAGGGGAGCTCCTACGAGCAGTACTTC	CASSPMGQGSSYEQYF
TRBV18	.	.	TRBJ2-1	17	TGTGCCAGCTCATGGAAGACTGATACTAATGCCCTCAATGAGCAGTTCTTC	CASSWKTDTNALNEQFF
TRBV6-5	.	.	TRBJ1-6	14	TGTGCCAGCAGTTACCGACAACTGAATTCACCCCTCCACTTT	CASSYRQLNSPLHF
TRBV7-2	.	.	TRBJ2-2	16	TGTGCCAGCAGCTTAGGAGGGTTAATTAACACCGGGGAGCTGTTTTTT	CASSLGGLINTGELFF
TRBV6-2/TRBV6-3	.	.	TRBJ1-6	20	TGTGCCAGCAGTTATGGGTTGACAGCTACTCTCGGAATTTATAATTCACCCCTCCACTTT	CASSYGLTATLGIYNSPLHF
TRBV15	once	.	TRBJ1-3	14	TGTGCCACCAGCAGAGATGACGTTGGAAACACCATATATTTT	CATSRDDVGNTIYF
TRBV10-3	.	.	TRBJ1-5	13	TGTGCCATCTCCCGGGGGAACCATCAGCCCCAGCATTTT	CAISRGNHQPQHF
TRBV5-5	.	TRBD1	TRBJ2-3	15	TGTGCCAGCAGCCGGGACAGCCTTAGCACAGATACGCAGTATTTT	CASSRDSLSTDTQYF
TRBV7-7	.	TRBD2	TRBJ2-3	15	TGTGCTAGCAGCCGGGGACTAGCGGGCACAGATACGCAGTATTTT	CASSRGLAGTDTQYF
TRBV6-5	.	.	TRBJ2-5	11	TGTGCCAGCAGATGGCTCGAGACCCAGTACTTC	CASRWLETQYF
TRBV5-6	.	.	TRBJ2-7	12	TGTGCCAGCAGCTTTTCCCAGCTCGAGCAGTACTTC	CASSFSQLEQYF
TRBV5-5	.	.	TRBJ1-1	13	TGTGCCAGCAGACCCGACGGCAACACTGAAGCTTTCTTT	CASRPDGNTEAFF
TRBV6-5	.	TRBD1	TRBJ2-1	15	TGTGCCAGCACCCGACGGGACAGGGCTCACAATGAGCAGTTCTTC	CASTRRDRAHNEQFF
TRBV5-1	.	.	TRBJ1-2	12	TGCGCCAGCAGCTTGGTCCCGGAGAACTACACCTTC	CASSLVPENYTF
TRBV5-5	.	TRBD1	TRBJ2-4	16	TGTGCCAGCAGCTTCTATCAGGGGGCTGTAGGGAACATTCAGTACTTC	CASSFYQGAVGNIQYF
TRBV6-1	.	.	TRBJ2-7	14	TGTGCCAGCAGTGAATGGAAGAGCTCCTACGAGCAGTACTTC	CASSEWKSSYEQYF
TRBV28	once	.	TRBJ2-3	12	TGTGCCAGCAGTACATCACCAGATACGCAGTATTTT	CASSTSPDTQYF
TRBV7-2	.	.	TRBJ1-2	14	TGTGCCAGCAGCTTACTACAGACAGGCTATGGCTACACCTTC	CASSLLQTGYGYTF
TRBV4-1	.	.	TRBJ1-1	15	TGCGCCAGCAGCCATGAGCAGGAGGTGGGGACTGAAGCTTTCTTT	CASSHEQEVGTEAFF
TRBV19	.	TRBD1	TRBJ2-7	16	TGTGCCAGTAGTATTCTAACCGGACAGGGTCTCTACGAGCAGTACTTC	CASSILTGQGLYEQYF
TRBV6-1	.	.	TRBJ2-7	14	TGTGCCAGCAGTGAAGTAGGGTTTACCTACGAGCAGTACTTC	CASSEVGFTYEQYF
TRBV6-4	.	TRBD2	TRBJ2-1	16	TGTGCCAGCAGTGAGCATTCCAGCGGGGGTAGCGATGAGCAGTTCTTC	CASSEHSSGGSDEQFF